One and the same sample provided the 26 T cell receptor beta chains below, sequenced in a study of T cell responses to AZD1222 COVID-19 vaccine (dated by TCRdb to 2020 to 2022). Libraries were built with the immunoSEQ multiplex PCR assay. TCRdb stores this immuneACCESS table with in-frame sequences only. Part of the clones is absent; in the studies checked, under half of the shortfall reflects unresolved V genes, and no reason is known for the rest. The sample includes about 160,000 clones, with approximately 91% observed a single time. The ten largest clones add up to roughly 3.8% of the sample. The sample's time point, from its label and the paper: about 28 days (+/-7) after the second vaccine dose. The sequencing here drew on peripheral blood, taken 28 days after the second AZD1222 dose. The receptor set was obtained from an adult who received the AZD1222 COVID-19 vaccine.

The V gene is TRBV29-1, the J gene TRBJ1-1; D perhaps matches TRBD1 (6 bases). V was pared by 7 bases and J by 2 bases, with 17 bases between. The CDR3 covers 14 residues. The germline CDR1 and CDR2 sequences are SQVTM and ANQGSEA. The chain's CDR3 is CSAWTVYLNTEAFF. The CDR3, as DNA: TGCAGCGCCTGGACAGTTTACCTTAACACTGAAGCTTTCTTT.

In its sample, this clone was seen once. In DNA form, the CDR3 reads TGTGCCAGCAGTGAAGACGGCCTAGGTACAGATACGCAGTATTTT. It is translated as CASSEDGLGTDTQYF. V usage is TRBV6-1 and J usage is TRBJ2-3; the D is unclear. Trimming pared 1 base from V and 3 bases from J, leaving 11 bases between. The CDR3 covers 15 residues. Germline V gene lookup returns CDR1 MNHNS and CDR2 SASEGT.

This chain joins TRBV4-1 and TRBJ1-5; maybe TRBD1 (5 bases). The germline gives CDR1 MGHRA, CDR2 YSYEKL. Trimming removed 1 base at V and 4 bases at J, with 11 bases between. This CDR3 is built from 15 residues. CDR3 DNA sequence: TGCGCCAGCAGCCAAGCTGACAGCCCAAATCAGCCCCAGCATTTT. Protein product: CASSQADSPNQPQHF.

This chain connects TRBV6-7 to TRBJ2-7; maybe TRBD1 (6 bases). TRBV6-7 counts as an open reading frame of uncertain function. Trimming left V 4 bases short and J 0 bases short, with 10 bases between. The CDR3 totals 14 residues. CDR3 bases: TGTGCCAGCAGTTCGGACAGAATCTCCTACGAGCAGTACTTC. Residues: CASSSDRISYEQYF.

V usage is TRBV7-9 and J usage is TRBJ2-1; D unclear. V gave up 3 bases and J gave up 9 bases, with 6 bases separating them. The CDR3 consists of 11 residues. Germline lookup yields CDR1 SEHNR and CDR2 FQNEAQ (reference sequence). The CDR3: CASSFRSEQFF. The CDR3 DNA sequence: TGTGCCAGCAGCTTTCGATCTGAGCAGTTCTTC.

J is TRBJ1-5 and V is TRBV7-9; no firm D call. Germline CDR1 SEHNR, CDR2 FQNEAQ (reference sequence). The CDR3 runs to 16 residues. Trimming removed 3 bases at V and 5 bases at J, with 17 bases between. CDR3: CASSLIFGDWDQPQHF. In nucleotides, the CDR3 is TGTGCCAGCAGCTTGATTTTCGGAGATTGGGATCAGCCCCAGCATTTT.

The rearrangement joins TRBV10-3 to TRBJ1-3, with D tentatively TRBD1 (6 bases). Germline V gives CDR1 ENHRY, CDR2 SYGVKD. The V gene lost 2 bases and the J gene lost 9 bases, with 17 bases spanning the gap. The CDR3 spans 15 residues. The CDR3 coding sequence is TGTGCCATCAGTGAGGTCCGCGCAGGGGCAGGCACCATATATTTT. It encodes CAISEVRAGAGTIYF.

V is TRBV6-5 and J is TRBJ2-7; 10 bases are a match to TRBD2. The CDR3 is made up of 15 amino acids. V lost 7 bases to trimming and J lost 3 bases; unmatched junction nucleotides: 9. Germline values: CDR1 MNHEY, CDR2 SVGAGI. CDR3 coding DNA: TGTGCCAGCAAAGGTGGGACTAGCGTTATCTACGAGCAGTACTTC. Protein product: CASKGGTSVIYEQYF.

CDR3 sequence reads: CASSQGDRAPNEKLFF. As DNA, the CDR3 is TGCGCCAGCAGCCAAGGAGATCGTGCTCCTAATGAAAAACTGTTTTTT. The chain is built from TRBV4-1 and TRBJ1-4; no clear D gene. Germline-derived CDR1 and CDR2 are MGHRA and YSYEKL. The CDR3 runs 16 residues. Deletions cut 1 base from V and 3 bases from J, with 12 bases between.

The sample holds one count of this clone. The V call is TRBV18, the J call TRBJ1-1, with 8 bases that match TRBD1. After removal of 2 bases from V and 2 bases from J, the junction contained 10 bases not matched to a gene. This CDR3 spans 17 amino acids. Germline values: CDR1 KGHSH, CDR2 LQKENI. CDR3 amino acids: CASSPGQGRFRNTEAFF. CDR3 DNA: TGTGCCAGCTCACCAGGACAGGGAAGGTTTAGAAACACTGAAGCTTTCTTT. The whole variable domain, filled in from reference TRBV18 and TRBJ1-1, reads NAGVMQNPRHLVRRRGQEARLRCSPMKGHSHVYWYRQLPEEGLKFMVYLQKENIIDESGMPKERFSAEFPKEGPSILRIQQVVRGDSAAYFCASSPGQGRFRNTEAFFGQGTRLTVV.

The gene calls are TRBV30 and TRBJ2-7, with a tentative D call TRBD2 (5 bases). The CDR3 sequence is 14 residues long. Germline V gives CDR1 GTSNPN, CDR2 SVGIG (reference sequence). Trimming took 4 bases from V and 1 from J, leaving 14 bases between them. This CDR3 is CAWNSGSASYEQYF. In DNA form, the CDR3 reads TGTGCCTGGAATAGTGGTAGCGCTTCCTACGAGCAGTACTTC. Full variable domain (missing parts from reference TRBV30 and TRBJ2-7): SQTIHQWPATLVQPVGSPLSLECTVEGTSNPNLYWYRQAAGRGLQLLFYSVGIGQISSEVPQNLSASRPQDRQFILSSKKLLLSDSGFYLCAWNSGSASYEQYFGPGTRLTVT.

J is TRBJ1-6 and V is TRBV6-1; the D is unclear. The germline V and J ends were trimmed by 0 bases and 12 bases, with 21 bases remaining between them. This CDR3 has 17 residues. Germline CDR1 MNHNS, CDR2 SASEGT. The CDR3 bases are TGTGCCAGCAGTGAAGCCCGAGTCGGGTCTGCGGAGGAACCCCTCCACTTT. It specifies CASSEARVGSAEEPLHF.

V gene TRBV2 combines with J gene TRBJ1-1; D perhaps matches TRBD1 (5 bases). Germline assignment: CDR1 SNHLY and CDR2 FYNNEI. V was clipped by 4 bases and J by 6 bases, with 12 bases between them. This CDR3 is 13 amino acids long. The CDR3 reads CASSVAGLAEAFF. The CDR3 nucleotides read TGTGCCAGCAGTGTGGCAGGGCTGGCTGAAGCTTTCTTT.

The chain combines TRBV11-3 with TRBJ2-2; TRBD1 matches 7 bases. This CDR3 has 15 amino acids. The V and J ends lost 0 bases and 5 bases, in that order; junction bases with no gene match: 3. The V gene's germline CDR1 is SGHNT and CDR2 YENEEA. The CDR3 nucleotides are TGTGCCAGCAGCTTAGAACAGGGGCGGACCGGGGAGCTGTTTTTT. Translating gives CASSLEQGRTGELFF.

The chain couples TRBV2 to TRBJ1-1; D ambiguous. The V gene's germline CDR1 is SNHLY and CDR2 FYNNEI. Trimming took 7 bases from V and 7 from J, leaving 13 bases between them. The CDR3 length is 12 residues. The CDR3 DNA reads TGTGCCAGCAAGGTCTCCCCGGGTGAAGCTTTCTTT. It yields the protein CASKVSPGEAFF.

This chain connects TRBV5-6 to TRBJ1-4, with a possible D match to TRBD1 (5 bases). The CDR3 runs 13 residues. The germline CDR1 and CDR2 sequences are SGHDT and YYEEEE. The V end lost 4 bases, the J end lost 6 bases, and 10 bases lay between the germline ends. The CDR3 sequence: CASSASGDEKLFF. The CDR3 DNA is TGTGCCAGCAGCGCCTCGGGGGATGAAAAACTGTTTTTT.

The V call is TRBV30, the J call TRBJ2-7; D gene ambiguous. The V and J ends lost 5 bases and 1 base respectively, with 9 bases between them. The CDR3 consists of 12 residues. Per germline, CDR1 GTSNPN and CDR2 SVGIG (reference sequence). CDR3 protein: CAWETFSYEQYF. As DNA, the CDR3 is TGTGCCTGGGAGACATTTTCCTACGAGCAGTACTTC.

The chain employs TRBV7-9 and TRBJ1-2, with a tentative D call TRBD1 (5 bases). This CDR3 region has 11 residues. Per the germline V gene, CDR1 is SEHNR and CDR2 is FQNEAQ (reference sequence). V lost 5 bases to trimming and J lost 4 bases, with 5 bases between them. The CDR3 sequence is CASSRGYGYTF. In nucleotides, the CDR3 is TGTGCCAGCAGCAGGGGCTATGGCTACACCTTC.

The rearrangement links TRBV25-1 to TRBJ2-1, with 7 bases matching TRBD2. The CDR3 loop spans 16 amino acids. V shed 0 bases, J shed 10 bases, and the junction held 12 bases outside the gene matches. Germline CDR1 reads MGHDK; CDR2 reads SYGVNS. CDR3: CASSEYGTSGRGEQFF. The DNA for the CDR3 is TGTGCCAGCAGTGAATACGGGACGTCTGGGAGGGGCGAGCAGTTCTTC.

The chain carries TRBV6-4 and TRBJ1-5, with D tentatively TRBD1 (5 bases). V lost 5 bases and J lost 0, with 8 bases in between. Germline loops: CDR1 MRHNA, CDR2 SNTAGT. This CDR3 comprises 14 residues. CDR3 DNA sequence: TGTGCCAGCAGTCGGGACTATAGCAATCAGCCCCAGCATTTT. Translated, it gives CASSRDYSNQPQHF.

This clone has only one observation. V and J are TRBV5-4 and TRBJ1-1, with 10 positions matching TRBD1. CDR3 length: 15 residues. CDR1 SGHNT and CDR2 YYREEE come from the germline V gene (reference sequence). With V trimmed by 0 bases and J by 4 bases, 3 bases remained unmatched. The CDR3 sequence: CASSLDGQGGTEAFF. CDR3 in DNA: TGTGCCAGCAGCTTGGACGGACAGGGGGGCACTGAAGCTTTCTTT.

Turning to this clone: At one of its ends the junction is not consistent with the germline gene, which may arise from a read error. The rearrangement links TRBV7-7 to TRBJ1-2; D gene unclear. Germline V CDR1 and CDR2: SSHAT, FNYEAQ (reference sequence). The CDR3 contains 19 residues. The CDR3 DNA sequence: TGTGCTAGCAGCCATTTGACTGTTGGGGAGAATGAGGTCGCCTATGGCTACACCTTC. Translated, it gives CASSHLTVGENEVAYGYTF.

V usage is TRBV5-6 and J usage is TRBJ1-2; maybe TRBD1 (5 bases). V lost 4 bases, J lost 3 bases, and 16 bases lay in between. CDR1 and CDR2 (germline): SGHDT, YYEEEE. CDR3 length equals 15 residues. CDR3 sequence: CASSPGPQADYGYTF. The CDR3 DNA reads TGTGCCAGCAGCCCCGGTCCACAGGCTGACTATGGCTACACCTTC.

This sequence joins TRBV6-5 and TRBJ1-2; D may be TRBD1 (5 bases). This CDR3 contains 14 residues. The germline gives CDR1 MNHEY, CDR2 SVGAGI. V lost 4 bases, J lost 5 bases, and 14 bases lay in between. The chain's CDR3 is CASSSVGGGYGYTF. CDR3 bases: TGTGCCAGCAGTTCCGTCGGGGGAGGATATGGCTACACCTTC.

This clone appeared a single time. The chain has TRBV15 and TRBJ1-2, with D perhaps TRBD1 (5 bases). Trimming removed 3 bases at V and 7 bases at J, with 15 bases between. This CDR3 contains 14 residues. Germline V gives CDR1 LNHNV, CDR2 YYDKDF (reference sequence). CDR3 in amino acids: CATSSRDPRLGYTF. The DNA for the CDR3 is TGTGCCACCAGCAGCCGGGACCCTCGACTTGGCTACACCTTC.

As DNA, the CDR3 is TGTGCTAGTGGTGCGACCGGGACAGGGGATACGCAGTATTTT. This sequence encodes CASGATGTGDTQYF. The chain recombines TRBV12-5 with TRBJ2-3, with 9 bases fitting TRBD1. The germline CDR1 and CDR2 sequences are LGHNT and FRNRAP. The CDR3 length is 14 residues. Trimming took 5 bases from V and 6 from J; bases not matched to a gene: 6.